The next 10 T cell receptor beta chains were all read from a single sample in a study of beta chain features in type 1 diabetes. Reverse transcription of all isolated RNA meant that expressed TCRB transcripts were sequenced. Only in-frame clones appear in the TCRdb table, and some are missing; sequencing was by immunoSEQ multiplex PCR. The sample has approximately 730,000 clones, 10% to 15% seen once. Overall study findings and caveats: In every one of the four CD4+ subsets, TCRB CDR3s were moderately but significantly shorter in Type 1 diabetes patients.

The antigens for these receptors are not known. The sample consisted of naive CD4+ T cells from blood. These receptors were taken from a man younger than 35 with type 1 diabetes.

This clone occurred a few times. This rearrangement joins TRBV6-6 to TRBJ2-4; the match to TRBD2 covers 7 bases. Trimming took 6 bases from V and 6 from J; bases not matched to a gene: 11. CDR1 is MNHNY, CDR2 SVGAGI, per germline (reference sequence). The CDR3 has 15 residues. CDR3 residues: CASSTSAHEGNIQYF. In DNA, the CDR3 is TGTGCCAGCAGCACTAGCGCCCACGAGGGAAACATTCAGTACTTC.

This clone was seen a few times. This chain uses TRBV9 with TRBJ2-2, with D unresolved. Deletions cut 3 bases from V and 0 bases from J, with 12 bases between. Germline loops: CDR1 SGDLS, CDR2 YYNGEE. The CDR3 spans 16 residues. CDR3 DNA sequence: TGTGCCAGCAGCGAGGGCACTCCAACGAACACCGGGGAGCTGTTTTTT. It encodes CASSEGTPTNTGELFF.

This clone occurred a few times. The chain joins TRBV25-1 to TRBJ1-4; possible D gene TRBD1, 5 bases. The CDR3 consists of 16 residues. Looked up from germline, CDR1 is MGHDK and CDR2 is SYGVNS. V was clipped by 3 bases and J by 0 bases, with 11 bases between them. CDR3 in amino acids: CASSEHDSATNEKLFF. Here the CDR3 DNA reads TGTGCCAGCAGTGAGCACGACAGTGCAACTAATGAAAAACTGTTTTTT.

The chain has TRBV28 and TRBJ1-1; a weak D match, TRBD1 (5 bases). CDR1 MDHEN and CDR2 SYDVKM come from the germline V gene. The CDR3 consists of 13 residues. V gave up 4 bases and J gave up 1 base, with 7 bases separating them. The CDR3 protein is CASSWTPNTEAFF. In nucleotides, the CDR3 is TGTGCCAGCAGTTGGACACCGAACACTGAAGCTTTCTTT.

V gene TRBV4-1 combines with J gene TRBJ1-5; D might be TRBD1 (5 bases). Germline CDR1 and CDR2: MGHRA and YSYEKL. The V gene lost 4 bases and the J gene lost 4 bases, with 11 bases spanning the gap. The length of the CDR3 is 14 residues. The DNA for the CDR3 is TGCGCCAGCAGCCGGGGGGAGGCAAATCAGCCCCAGCATTTT. It is translated as CASSRGEANQPQHF.

The rearrangement uses TRBV30 and TRBJ1-2; 10 nucleotides agree with TRBD1. CDR1 and CDR2 (germline): GTSNPN, SVGIG (reference sequence). V dropped 2 bases and J dropped 2; count of bases not matched to a gene: 8. The CDR3 extends over 16 amino acids. In DNA form, the CDR3 reads TGTGCCTGGAGTAAGGGACAGGGGCCCTTCAACTATGGCTACACCTTC. Protein product: CAWSKGQGPFNYGYTF. Full variable domain (remainder filled in from reference TRBV30 and TRBJ1-2): SQTIHQWPATLVQPVGSPLSLECTVEGTSNPNLYWYRQAAGRGLQLLFYSVGIGQISSEVPQNLSASRPQDRQFILSSKKLLLSDSGFYLCAWSKGQGPFNYGYTFGSGTRLTVV.

This clone was observed a handful of times. The genes are TRBV7-2 and TRBJ1-1, with D possibly matching TRBD1 (5 bases). V was pared by 5 bases and J by 3 bases, with 10 bases between. Germline V gene sequence: CDR1 SGHTA, CDR2 FQGNSA. This CDR3 comprises 13 residues. CDR3 loop: CASSPRGDTEAFF. Here the CDR3 DNA reads TGTGCCAGCAGCCCCCGGGGGGACACTGAAGCTTTCTTT.

This chain links TRBV10-2 with TRBJ2-1, with a possible D match to TRBD2 (6 bases). Germline-derived CDR1 and CDR2 are WSHSY and SAAADI. The V end lost 8 bases, the J end lost 4 bases, and 21 bases lay between the germline ends. The CDR3 extends over 16 amino acids. The CDR3 bases are TGCGCCAGCGGAGGGCGTGGGACTTCCGATTACAATGAGCAGTTCTTC. It translates to CASGGRGTSDYNEQFF.

There are a few counts of this clone. The rearrangement links TRBV10-3 to TRBJ1-1, with TRBD1 matching over 8 bases. Losses at the gene ends were 11 bases for V and 3 bases for J; bases not matched to a gene: 8. CDR3 length: 13 residues. Germline CDR1 and CDR2: ENHRY and SYGVKD. CDR3 bases: TGTGCCTCCAGCGACAGGGGAGACACTGAAGCTTTCTTT. Protein product: CASSDRGDTEAFF.

This chain links TRBV28 with TRBJ1-2, with D tentatively TRBD1 (5 bases). With 6 bases removed from V and 3 bases from J, the gap between germline ends came to 14 bases. There are 14 residues in the CDR3. The germline CDR1 and CDR2 sequences are MDHEN and SYDVKM. The CDR3 spells CASRPGTLDYGYTF. Here the CDR3 DNA reads TGTGCCAGCAGACCCGGGACTCTGGACTATGGCTACACCTTC.